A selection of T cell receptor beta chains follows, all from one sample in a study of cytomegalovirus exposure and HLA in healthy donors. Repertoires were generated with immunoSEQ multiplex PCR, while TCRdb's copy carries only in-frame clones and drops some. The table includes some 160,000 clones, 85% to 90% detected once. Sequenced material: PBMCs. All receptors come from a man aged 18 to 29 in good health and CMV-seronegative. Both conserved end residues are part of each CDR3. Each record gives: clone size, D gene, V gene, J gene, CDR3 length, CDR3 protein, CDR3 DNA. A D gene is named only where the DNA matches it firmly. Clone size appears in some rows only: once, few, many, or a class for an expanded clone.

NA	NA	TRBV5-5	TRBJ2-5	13	CASSAGPEGPQYF	TGTGCCAGCAGCGCGGGACCCGAGGGTCCCCAGTACTTC
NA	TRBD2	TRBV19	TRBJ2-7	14	CASSIIAGSYEQYF	TGTGCCAGTAGTATAATAGCGGGCTCCTACGAGCAGTACTTC
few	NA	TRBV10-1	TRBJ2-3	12	CASSYSTDTQYF	TGCGCCAGCAGTTATAGCACAGATACGCAGTATTTT
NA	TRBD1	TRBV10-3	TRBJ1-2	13	CAIRAPGTDGYTF	TGTGCCATCAGAGCCCCCGGGACAGATGGCTACACCTTC
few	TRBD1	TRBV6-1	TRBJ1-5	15	CASSVMGQLNQPQHF	TGTGCCAGCAGTGTCATGGGACAGCTCAATCAGCCCCAGCATTTT
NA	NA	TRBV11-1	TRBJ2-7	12	CASSPRGVPSFF	TGTGCCAGCAGCCCCCGAGGAGTTCCCTCCTTCTTC
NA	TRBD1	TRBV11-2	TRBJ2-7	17	CASSKQTTDRVFYEQYF	TGTGCCAGCAGCAAACAGACCACGGACAGGGTTTTCTACGAGCAGTACTTC
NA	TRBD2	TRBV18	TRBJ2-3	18	CASSLGLAGGQRTDTQYF	TGTGCCAGCTCATTGGGACTAGCGGGGGGACAAAGAACAGATACGCAGTATTTT
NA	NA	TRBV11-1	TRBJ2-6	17	CASSGGTASSGANVLTF	TGTGCCAGCAGCGGGGGGACGGCCAGCTCTGGGGCCAACGTCCTGACTTTC
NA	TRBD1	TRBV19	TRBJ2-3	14	CASSPGTGVDTQYF	TGTGCCAGTAGTCCCGGGACAGGGGTAGATACGCAGTATTTT
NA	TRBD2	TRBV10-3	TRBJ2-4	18	CAISEAIAGEQAKNIQYF	TGTGCCATCAGTGAGGCAATAGCGGGAGAACAAGCCAAAAACATTCAGTACTTC
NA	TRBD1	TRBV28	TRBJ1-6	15	CASTPGGQRDSPLHF	TGTGCCAGCACCCCCGGGGGACAGAGGGATTCACCCCTCCACTTT
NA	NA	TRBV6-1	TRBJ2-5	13	CASSGDFQETQYF	TGTGCCAGCAGTGGGGACTTCCAAGAGACCCAGTACTTC
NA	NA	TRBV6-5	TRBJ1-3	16	CASSYSGQLSGNTIYF	TGTGCCAGCAGTTACTCAGGACAGCTCTCTGGAAACACCATATATTTT
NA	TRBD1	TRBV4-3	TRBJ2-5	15	CASSDTGQGIETQYF	TGCGCCAGCAGCGATACTGGACAGGGGATAGAGACCCAGTACTTC
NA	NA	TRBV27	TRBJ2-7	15	CASRNLRASSYEQYF	TGTGCCAGCAGAAATTTGAGGGCCAGCTCCTACGAGCAGTACTTC
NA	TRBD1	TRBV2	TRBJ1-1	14	CASSMGQLNTEAFF	TGTGCCAGCAGTATGGGACAGCTGAACACTGAAGCTTTCTTT
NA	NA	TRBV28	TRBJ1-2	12	CASSLQTDGYTF	TGTGCCAGCAGTTTACAAACGGATGGCTACACCTTC
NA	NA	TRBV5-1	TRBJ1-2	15	CASSPQVLEGYGYTF	TGCGCCAGCAGCCCACAAGTACTCGAGGGCTATGGCTACACCTTC
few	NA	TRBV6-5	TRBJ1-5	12	CASSPPGQPQHF	TGTGCCAGCAGCCCTCCGGGACAGCCCCAGCATTTT
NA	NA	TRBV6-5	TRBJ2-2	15	CASSYSSEQGRELFF	TGTGCCAGCAGTTACTCCTCCGAACAGGGCCGGGAGCTGTTTTTT
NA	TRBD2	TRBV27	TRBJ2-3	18	CASSLQAGGPGSTDTQYF	TGTGCCAGCAGTTTGCAGGCGGGGGGGCCGGGGAGCACAGATACGCAGTATTTT
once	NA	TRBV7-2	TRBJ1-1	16	CASSPHQETMNTEAFF	TGTGCCAGCAGCCCCCATCAAGAGACTATGAACACTGAAGCTTTCTTT
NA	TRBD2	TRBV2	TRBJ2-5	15	CASSATSGSQETQYF	TGTGCCAGCAGTGCGACTAGCGGGAGCCAAGAGACCCAGTACTTC
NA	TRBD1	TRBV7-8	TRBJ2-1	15	CASSLGTGSGNEQFF	TGTGCCAGCAGCTTAGGGACAGGGTCGGGCAATGAGCAGTTCTTC
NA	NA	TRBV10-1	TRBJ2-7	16	CASSDQGKGGPYEQYF	TGCGCCAGCAGTGACCAAGGGAAGGGAGGCCCCTACGAGCAGTACTTC
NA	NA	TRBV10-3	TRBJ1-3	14	CAISESTRGGTIYF	TGTGCCATCAGTGAGTCGACTCGGGGAGGCACCATATATTTT
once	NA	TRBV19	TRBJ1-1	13	CATRPGLNTEAFF	TGTGCCACCCGCCCAGGGTTGAACACTGAAGCTTTCTTT
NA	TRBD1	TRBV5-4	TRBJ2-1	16	CASSIPRGRGHNEQFF	TGTGCCAGCAGCATTCCCAGGGGGCGCGGCCACAATGAGCAGTTCTTC
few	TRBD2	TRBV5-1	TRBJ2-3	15	CASYSGGGSTDTQYF	TGCGCCAGCTACAGCGGGGGGGGCAGCACAGATACGCAGTATTTT
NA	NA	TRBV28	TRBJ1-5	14	CASSLRQVNQPQHF	TGTGCCAGCAGTTTAAGACAGGTCAATCAGCCCCAGCATTTT
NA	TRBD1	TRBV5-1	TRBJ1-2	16	CASSSWTGGMDYGYTF	TGCGCCAGCAGCTCCTGGACAGGGGGTATGGACTATGGCTACACCTTC